This TCR beta chain emerged from a study of blood T cell repertoires in COVID-19. Overall study context: The origin of the acute and convalescent COVID-19 samples was the United States, Italy and Spain. PBMCs, B-cell-depleted T cells, or T cells provided the cDNA or gDNA that made up the material.

CDR1 and CDR2 from the germline V gene are MNHEY and SVGAGI. The length of the CDR3 is 13 residues. V gave up 10 bases and J gave up 6 bases, with 16 bases separating them. In the study's own analysis: Reference gene primer amplification yielded estimated nucleated cell counts. Libraries were prepared by immunoSEQ multiplex PCR; TCRdb keeps only in-frame clonotypes and omits some of them. For V, J and clone size, that table is used; D and trimming come from the DNA. Of roughly 100,000 clones listed, more than 85% are singletons. The material sequenced was peripheral blood. The receptor's source is a man younger than 35 with acute or convalescent COVID-19. The chain couples TRBV6-5 to TRBJ2-1; a possible D gene is TRBD2 (5 bases). CDR3 sequence: CATNPRRGNEQFF. DNA for the CDR3: TGTGCCACCAACCCCCGCCGGGGCAATGAGCAGTTCTTC.